A single sample is the source of the 16 T cell receptor beta chains below, sequenced in a study of tumor and adjacent non-tumor tissue in lung cancer. Three rounds of nested PCR, following a modified ARM-PCR protocol, produced the TCRbeta library. MiXCR, applied by TCRdb to the multiplex PCR reads, yields one record per CDR3 protein. The table lists around 70,000 distinct CDR3 sequences, approximately 63% of them singletons. No cell sorting was done before RNA was extracted from the tissue. Sequencing input: lung tumor tissue. These receptors came from a man in his fifties with non-small cell lung cancer.

This clonotype was detected only once. The chain has TRBV11-2 and TRBJ2-2, with a possible D match to TRBD2 (6 bases). The length of the CDR3 is 15 residues. Looked up from germline, CDR1 is SGHAT and CDR2 is FQNNGV. V was pared by 6 bases and J by 13 bases, with 24 bases between. CDR3: CASRNQLWEAWGLFF. CDR3 nucleotides: TGTGCCAGCAGGAATCAACTATGGGAGGCCTGGGGGCTGTTTTTT.

This clonotype has only a few counts. A read error is possible here, since a much larger clone lies one base away. The chain links TRBV12-3 or TRBV12-4 to TRBJ1-2; the D is unclear. Between the trimmed V and J ends, which lost 3 bases and 6 bases, there was a span of 14 bases. The CDR3 is made up of 14 amino acids. CDR3 sequence reads: CASSFRMVCNGYTF. For the CDR3, the DNA is TGTGCCAGCAGTTTTAGGATGGTATGCAATGGCTACACCTTC.

This clonotype was detected only once. The J gene is TRBJ2-5, the V gene TRBV14, with D maybe TRBD1 (6 bases). The CDR3 consists of 16 residues. Germline loops: CDR1 SGHDN, CDR2 FVKESK. V shed 0 bases and J shed 7 bases, with 18 bases lying between them. The CDR3 bases are TGTGCCAGCAGCCAAGAAGGGTCGGGACAACAGATGACCCAGTACTTC. It specifies CASSQEGSGQQMTQYF.

A word on this clonotype: The junction departs from germline at one end; a sequencing error may be responsible. The rearrangement links TRBV28 to TRBJ1-5, with a possible D match to TRBD1 (5 bases). The germline CDR1 and CDR2 sequences are MDHEN and SYDVKM. The CDR3 has 12 residues. CDR3 region: CAISLRGRPRHF. The CDR3 DNA reads TGTGCCATCAGTTTAAGGGGTAGGCCCCGGCATTTT.

On this clonotype itself: A read error may be the cause here, since a much bigger clone is one base away. The chain combines TRBV6-5 with TRBJ2-2; no firm D call. CDR1 is MNHEY, CDR2 SVGAGI, per germline. V gave up 6 bases and J gave up 6 bases, with 14 bases separating them. The CDR3 is 14 amino acids. DNA of the CDR3: TGTGCCAGCAGATATGGGTTTGGATCCGGGGAGCTGTTTTTT. Translation: CASRYGFGSGELFF.

By share, this clonotype ranks as medium-sized. The chain employs TRBV6-2 or TRBV6-3 and TRBJ2-1; D unclear. CDR1 and CDR2 from the germline V gene are MNHEY and SVGEGT. V lost 8 bases and J lost 0, with 5 bases in between. The length of the CDR3 is 12 residues. In DNA form, the CDR3 reads TGTGCCAGCTGCAGCTCCTACAATGAGCAGTTCTTC. Encoded protein: CASCSSYNEQFF.

In regard to this clonotype: This sequence may be a read error, since a much larger clone differs from it by one base. The gene calls are TRBV29-1 and TRBJ2-5; D is possibly TRBD2 (5 bases). Germline CDR1 and CDR2: SQVTM and ANQGSEA. This CDR3 is 10 amino acids long. V was trimmed by 6 bases and J by 7 bases, leaving 9 bases between them. The CDR3 protein is CSVGEGTQYF. The CDR3 DNA reads TGCAGCGTCGGCGAGGGGACCCAGTACTTC.

Worth noting for this clonotype: Sequence at one end of the junction differs from germline and may be a read error. This chain uses TRBV11-2 with TRBJ2-5; D gene uncertain. Germline assignment: CDR1 SGHAT and CDR2 FQNNGV. The CDR3 loop spans 13 amino acids. This CDR3 is CASSRGRQETQYF. The CDR3 nucleotides are TGTGCTAGCAGCAGAGGCAGACAAGAGACCCAATACTTC.

Note on this clonotype: The junction differs from germline at one of its ends, possibly a read error. The chain recombines TRBV11-2 with TRBJ1-3, with TRBD1 matching over 8 bases. Germline loops: CDR1 SGHAT, CDR2 FQNNGV. This CDR3 is 16 amino acids long. Here the CDR3 DNA reads TGTACCAGCAGCGTACTGGGGACAGGCTCCGGAAACACTATATATTTT. It codes for CTSSVLGTGSGNTIYF.

As for this clonotype: One base away lies a much larger clone, so this may be a sequencing read error. The chain has TRBV5-1 and TRBJ2-1; a possible D gene is TRBD1 (6 bases). This CDR3 is built from 16 residues. CDR1 is SGHRS and CDR2 is YFSETQ in the germline V gene. The CDR3, as DNA: TGCGCCAGCGGCTTGGACGCCGGGACCGACTTAGGGGGGCAGTTCTTC. Translation gives CASGLDAGTDLGGQFF.

The V gene is TRBV12-3 or TRBV12-4, the J gene TRBJ2-3, with D possibly TRBD2 on 7 matching bases. Trimming left V 5 bases short and J 4 bases short, with 16 bases between. This CDR3 contains 15 residues. As DNA, the CDR3 is TGTGCCAGCAGTCAGCCGAGGGAGGGGGCAGATACGCAGTATTTT. Its protein product is CASSQPREGADTQYF.

As concerns this clonotype: This sequence may be a read error, since a much larger clone differs from it by one base. The rearrangement joins TRBV12-3 or TRBV12-4 to TRBJ1-2; no definite D call. CDR3 length: 14 residues. The CDR3 bases are TGTGCCAACAGTTTAGCGCAGGTCACCTATGGCTACACCTTC. This codes for CANSLAQVTYGYTF.

As for this clonotype: Just one base apart from a much larger clone, this may be a read error. The chain combines TRBV20-1 with TRBJ2-7; 7 bases are shared with TRBD1. The CDR3 contains 13 residues. From germline, CDR1 is DFQATT and CDR2 SNEGSKA (reference sequence). CDR3 loop: CGARPGQTYEQYF. The DNA of the CDR3 is TGCGGTGCTAGGCCGGGACAGACCTACGAGCAGTACTTC.

A word on this clonotype: Being one base from a much bigger clone, this may be a read error. The chain joins TRBV12-3 or TRBV12-4 to TRBJ1-1, with 7 bases identical to TRBD1. CDR3 size: 15 residues. This CDR3 is CVSSSPGQMNTEAFF. The CDR3 DNA reads TGTGTCAGCAGTTCACCGGGACAGATGAACACTGAAGCTTTCTTT.

This clonotype was seen a handful of times. V and J are TRBV28 and TRBJ2-3, with 7 positions matching TRBD1. The CDR3 is 15 amino acids. J gave up 2 bases and V 3 bases, and 5 bases lay outside the gene matches. Germline values: CDR1 MDHEN, CDR2 SYDVKM. The CDR3 nucleotides read TGTGCCAGCAGTTTTGGGGGACAGCACACAGATACGCAGTATTTT. Translated, it gives CASSFGGQHTDTQYF.

Concerning this clonotype itself: An end of the junction differs from the germline gene, which may be a read error. The J gene is TRBJ1-4, the V gene TRBV7-9; D may be TRBD1 (6 bases). Germline CDR1 reads SEHNR; CDR2 reads FQNEAQ (reference sequence). The CDR3 covers 15 residues. The CDR3 here is CAGSLDLGAGTMLFF. The DNA for the CDR3 is TGTGCCGGCAGCTTGGACTTGGGGGCCGGGACGATGCTGTTTTTT.